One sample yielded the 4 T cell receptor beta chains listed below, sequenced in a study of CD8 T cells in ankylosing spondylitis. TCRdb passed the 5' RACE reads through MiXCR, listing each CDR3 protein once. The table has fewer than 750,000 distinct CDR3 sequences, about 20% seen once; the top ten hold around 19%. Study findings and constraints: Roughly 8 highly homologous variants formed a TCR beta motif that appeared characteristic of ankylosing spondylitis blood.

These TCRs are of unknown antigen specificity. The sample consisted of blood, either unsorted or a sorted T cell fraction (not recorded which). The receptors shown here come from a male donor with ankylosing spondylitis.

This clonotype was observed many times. The CDR3 coding sequence is TGTGCCAGCAGTTTACGGTCTCAAGAGACCCAGTACTTC. This sequence encodes CASSLRSQETQYF. The chain employs TRBV12-3 or TRBV12-4 and TRBJ2-5; no clear D gene. The CDR3 covers 13 residues. Trimming left V 2 bases short and J 2 bases short, with 6 bases between.

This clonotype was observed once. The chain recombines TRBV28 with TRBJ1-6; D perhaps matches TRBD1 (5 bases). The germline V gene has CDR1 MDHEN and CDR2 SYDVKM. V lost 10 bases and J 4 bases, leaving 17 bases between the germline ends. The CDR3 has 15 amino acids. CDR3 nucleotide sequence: TGTGCCATCGCCTCCCAGGGACGTTATAATTCACCCCTCCACTTT. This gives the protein CAIASQGRYNSPLHF.

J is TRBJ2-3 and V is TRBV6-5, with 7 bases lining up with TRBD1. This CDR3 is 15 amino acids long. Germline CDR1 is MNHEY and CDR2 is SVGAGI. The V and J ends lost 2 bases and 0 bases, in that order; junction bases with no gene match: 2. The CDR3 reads CASSYARGSTDTQYF. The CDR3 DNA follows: TGTGCCAGCAGTTACGCCAGGGGGAGCACAGATACGCAGTATTTT.

In nucleotides, the CDR3 is TGTGCCAGCAGCCGGAATACAGGCACCGGGGAGCTGTTTTTT. Translated: CASSRNTGTGELFF. The chain has TRBV7-9 and TRBJ2-2; a weak D match, TRBD1 (5 bases). In germline, CDR1 is SEHNR, CDR2 FQNEAQ (reference sequence). Trimming removed 5 bases at V and 4 bases at J, with 11 bases between. The CDR3 consists of 14 residues.